The next 14 T cell receptor beta chains were all read from a single sample in a study of tumor-infiltrating lymphocytes in primary liver carcinoma. The study co-extracted DNA and RNA from around 20-30 mg of unsorted bulk tissue. A constant-region primer served to make TCR beta cDNA from roughly 460 ng total RNA. Libraries covering TCR beta were generated through three nested multiplex PCR rounds (using a slightly modified ARM-PCR). TRBV1-TRBV30 forward and Cbeta reverse primers drove the first two roughly 9-cycle rounds. One entry per CDR3 protein, called by TCRdb with MiXCR from the multiplex PCR reads. The sample lists 95,000 to 100,000 distinct CDR3 sequences, 65% to 75% occurring once. Sample: liver tumor tissue from sampling region 2. Stated subset: tumor region T2, inferior pole. Every receptor here comes from an older woman with primary liver carcinoma and hepatitis B virus infection.

This clonotype was counted ten times or more. This chain connects TRBV21-1 to TRBJ2-7; the table's TRBD1 call for D was not verified on the DNA. TRBV21-1 is recorded as a pseudogene. The CDR3 extends over 14 amino acids. In nucleotides, the CDR3 is TGTGCCAGCAATCTCGGGACAGGTGGCTACGAGCAGTACTTC. Amino acids: CASNLGTGGYEQYF.

This clonotype turned up a few times. The chain recombines TRBV29-1 with TRBJ1-1; 8 bases fit TRBD1. CDR3 length: 13 amino acids. With V trimmed by 5 bases and J by 5 bases, 7 bases remained unmatched. Germline CDR1 reads SQVTM; CDR2 reads ANQGSEA. The CDR3 here is CSVPRTGRTEAFF. CDR3 sequence (DNA): TGCAGCGTTCCTAGGACAGGGCGTACTGAAGCTTTCTTT. Variable domain in full (rest from reference TRBV29-1 and TRBJ1-1): SAVISQKPSRDICQRGTSLTIQCQVDSQVTMMFWYRQQPGQSLTLIATANQGSEATYESGFVIDKFPISRPNLTFSTLTVSNMSPEDSSIYLCSVPRTGRTEAFFGQGTRLTVV.

The chain recombines TRBV12-3 or TRBV12-4 with TRBJ2-7; D is perhaps TRBD2 (6 bases). The CDR3 is made up of 13 amino acids. Trimming removed 6 bases at V and 3 bases at J, with 12 bases between. CDR3 amino acids: CASRRDSVYEQYF. The CDR3 coding sequence is TGTGCCAGCAGGAGGGACTCAGTCTACGAGCAGTACTTC.

The chain is built from TRBV12-5 and TRBJ1-5, with TRBD1 matching over 8 bases. The germline V gene has CDR1 LGHNT and CDR2 FRNRAP. V shed 6 bases and J 10 bases; nucleotides not matched to a gene: 11. The CDR3 runs to 14 residues. The CDR3 coding sequence is TGTGCTAGTGGCTTGAGGGACAGGTCGGGCCCCCAGCATTTT. Protein product: CASGLRDRSGPQHF.

Worth noting for this clonotype: Germline is not matched at one junction end, which may reflect a read error. This chain connects TRBV29-1 to TRBJ2-2, with D possibly TRBD2 on 5 matching bases. This CDR3 contains 14 residues. The germline CDR1 and CDR2 sequences are SQVTM and ANQGSEA. CDR3 amino acids: CSASMSLNTGKLFF. The CDR3 region has the DNA TGCAGCGCCTCGATGTCCTTGAATACCGGGAAGCTGTTTTTT.

This clonotype was observed many times. The chain joins TRBV29-1 to TRBJ2-2, with unresolved D. CDR3 length: 13 amino acids. Germline loops: CDR1 SQVTM, CDR2 ANQGSEA. V lost 4 bases, J lost 0 bases, and 6 bases lay in between. The CDR3 loop reads CSVGRTNTGELFF. CDR3 DNA sequence: TGCAGCGTTGGGCGTACGAACACCGGGGAGCTGTTTTTT.

J is TRBJ2-7 and V is TRBV4-1; no clear D. The germline V and J ends were trimmed by 8 bases and 4 bases, with 21 bases remaining between them. CDR3 length equals 15 residues. Germline loops: CDR1 MGHRA, CDR2 YSYEKL. CDR3 protein: CASQNRAVGRYEQYF. In DNA, the CDR3 is TGCGCCAGCCAAAATAGGGCGGTAGGTAGATACGAGCAGTACTTC.

The chain carries TRBV12-3 or TRBV12-4 and TRBJ1-1, with D perhaps TRBD1 (6 bases). The V and J ends lost 8 bases and 4 bases respectively, with 17 bases between them. The CDR3 loop spans 14 amino acids. The CDR3 region has the DNA TGTGCCAGCGGCGCGACAAGGGGGAGCACTGAAGCTTTCTTT. Translating it yields CASGATRGSTEAFF.

The chain recombines TRBV11-3 with TRBJ2-1, with 13 nucleotides matching TRBD2. In germline, CDR1 is SGHNT, CDR2 YENEEA. The V and J ends lost 5 bases and 14 bases, in that order; junction bases with no gene match: 15. The CDR3 runs to 16 residues. DNA of the CDR3: TGTGCCAGCAGCGCCGGACAGGGGGGACTAGCGGGAAGGGAGTTCTTC. The encoded protein is CASSAGQGGLAGREFF.

As regards this clonotype: One base away lies a much larger clone, so this may be a sequencing read error. The CDR3 end shows no conserved phenylalanine or tryptophan, and so a read error is likely. This rearrangement joins TRBV7-9 to TRBJ1-1; D gene unclear. The CDR3 is made up of 11 amino acids. CDR1 and CDR2 from the germline V gene are SEHNR and FQNEAQ (reference sequence). V was clipped by 5 bases and J by 10 bases, with 11 bases between them. The CDR3 sequence: CASSPYVGAFS. CDR3 DNA sequence: TGTGCCAGCAGCCCTTATGTAGGAGCTTTCTCT.

As for this clonotype: The junction does not match germline at one end; this may be a read error. The chain links TRBV6-5 to TRBJ1-1; D perhaps matches TRBD1 (5 bases). Germline V gene lookup returns CDR1 MNHEY and CDR2 SVGAGI. The CDR3 sequence is 12 residues long. The CDR3 loop is CPSKGRYAEAFF. In DNA, the CDR3 is TGTCCCAGCAAGGGGAGGTACGCTGAAGCTTTCTTT.

The count of this clonotype is one. This may stem from a read error, because a much larger clone lies one nucleotide away. The V call is TRBV7-8, the J call TRBJ2-7; 13 bases are a match to TRBD2. The germline V gene encodes CDR1 SGHVS and CDR2 FQNEAQ. The CDR3 consists of 15 residues. This CDR3 reads CAGSQTTSGRHEQYF. CDR3 coding DNA: TGTGCCGGCAGCCAGACGACTAGCGGGAGGCACGAGCAGTACTTC.

There are a few counts of this clonotype. The chain combines TRBV28 with TRBJ2-7; perhaps TRBD2 as D (5 bases). Trimming stripped 5 bases from V and 3 bases from J, with 11 bases between. There are 13 residues in the CDR3. Per germline, CDR1 MDHEN and CDR2 SYDVKM. DNA for the CDR3: TGTGCCAGCAGTCGCTCGGGAAGCTACGAGCAGTACTTC. This gives the protein CASSRSGSYEQYF. Based on the CDR3 plus reference TRBV28 and TRBJ2-7, the full variable domain is DVKVTQSSRYLVKRTGEKVFLECVQDMDHENMFWYRQDPGLGLRLIYFSYDVKMKEKGDIPEGYSVSREKKERFSLILESASTNQTSMYLCASSRSGSYEQYFGPGTRLTVT.

At least ten counts were recorded for this clonotype. This sequence joins TRBV30 and TRBJ1-5; D ambiguous. Trimming left V 1 base short and J 0 bases short, with 4 bases between. Germline V gene sequence: CDR1 GTSNPN, CDR2 SVGIG (reference sequence). This CDR3 is 13 amino acids long. The CDR3 protein is CAWSESSNQPQHF. CDR3 nucleotide sequence: TGTGCCTGGAGTGAAAGTAGCAATCAGCCCCAGCATTTT.